Included here is one T cell receptor beta chain sequence, with context. This clonotype was counted between two and nine times. Its antigen is currently not known. Per-base quality was not reported, and no clone a single base away is much larger than it. V gives up 6 bases and J gives up 0 bases, and the segment between their germline ends measures 17 bases. CDR1 and CDR2 are read off the germline V gene as MDHEN and SYDVKM. The CDR3 measures 16 amino acids from cysteine to phenylalanine. Only CDR3 DNA remains: 48 bases, in frame from the first base. The donors were around 39 Caucasian individuals from Russia, aged roughly 6 to 100 years, who were systemically healthy. Each donor gave about 9.7 milliliters of peripheral blood, drawn into EDTA-treated Vacutainer tubes. Ficoll-Paque density-gradient centrifugation was used to isolate PBMCs, with at least 6.5 million per sample. Trizol reagent was used to extract total RNA from the PBMCs, yielding at least 6 micrograms per sample. For every donor, flow cytometry on a PBMC aliquot measured the percentage of naive CD45RAhigh/CD27high T cells.

These data are taken from a study of blood T cells in healthy people across ages (dated by TCRdb to between 2015 and 2017). Broadly, across the study: In model experiments, roughly one uniquely barcoded TCR beta cDNA molecule per two T cells was captured by template switching. Using deep sequencing normalized with unique cDNA molecular identifiers, the study measured how TCR beta repertoire diversity changes with age. Donors were grouped into four age groups: young (average roughly 17 years), middle-aged (about 38), aged (approximately 58) and long-lived (less than 85). To avoid experimental bias, donors of different ages were distributed randomly across sequencing lanes. The study analyzed two additional independent replicas of 1 million unique cDNA reads from the same blood draw for two donors, one aged 18 to 30 and one aged 80 or older.

Libraries were prepared through 5' RACE. The run used an Illumina HiSeq 2500. A second PCR of 7 to 11 cycles was performed with a sample-barcoded 5' primer and a J-beta primer mix. Each TCR beta cDNA molecule received a unique molecular identifier from a template-switch 5' adaptor carrying 12 random nucleotides. At least 2.5 million CDR3-containing paired-end reads were obtained from each sample. The Mint cDNA synthesis kit, primed by a TRBC-specific oligonucleotide, was used to synthesize first-strand cDNA from all RNA. After uracil-DNA glycosylase treatment, a first 18-cycle PCR used universal primers M1SS and BC2_uni_R on all cDNA. Concerning the study's data processing: Each sample was normalized by randomly selecting 1 million high-quality reads, each carrying a distinct molecular identifier. Instead of being binned into consensus sequences, reads that shared molecular identifiers were thrown out. MiTCR, run with a Q25 quality threshold and the strictest error-elimination algorithm, handled CDR3 identification, clonotype clustering and error correction. A nonparametric unseen species model with Euler transformation was used to estimate a lower bound on total TCR beta diversity. TCRdb trimmed public reads at Q25 via fastp, called clones via MiXCR and kept in-frame beta chains. Identical CDR3 protein sequences are pooled into one entry, listed with their most common genes and DNA. These V and J calls originate from TCRdb's pipeline instead of the authors' own analysis. For this sample the table gives 1,500,000 or so distinct CDR3 sequences, of which approximately 63% were detected only once. The leading ten clones occupy over 5.5% of the sample.

The research as a whole found: There was a strong correlation between observed TCR beta diversity and the percentage of naive T cells measured by flow cytometry. Estimates of total diversity based on one million sequenced T cells were considered lower bounds and underestimates. As age increased, observed TCR beta diversity per million T cells dropped in a roughly linear way, and a significant reduction was already evident by age 40. Donor CMV infection status was unknown, potentially confounding age-related changes in expanded clonotypes. Since profiling was done on bulk unsorted PBMCs, naive and antigen-experienced compartments could not be conclusively compared. Compared with the aged group, the long-lived group had more naive CD4+ T cells, fewer expanded clones and increased TCR diversity, suggesting age selection.

This clonotype was obtained from a man between 18 and 35 years old in good health. Sequencing used blood. The rearrangement joined TRBV28 to TRBJ2-5; the D assignment is uncertain and may be TRBD1 or TRBD2, with 5 bases supporting each. The CDR3 has the sequence CASRNPGDANQETQYF. The DNA reads as follows: TGTGCCAGCAGAAACCCTGGGGACGCAAACCAAGAGACCCAGTACTTC.